This TCR beta chain appears in the sequencing data of a study of monozygotic twins with inflammatory bowel disease. The CDR3 has 14 residues. Germline CDR1 and CDR2: MNHNY and SVGAGI (reference sequence). The draw for each donor consisted of a single 2.5 ml blood sample. Reprocessing the 5' RACE reads, TCRdb reports a single entry for every CDR3 protein and omits DNA. The sample features 350,000 to 400,000 distinct CDR3 sequences, with 2.6% in its top ten. V is TRBV6-6 and J is TRBJ1-1; without DNA, the TCRdb call of TRBD1 cannot be checked. Sequencing used blood. This clonotype originated in a human donor with ulcerative colitis or Crohn's disease, or a healthy co-twin of an affected twin (not recorded which). The CDR3 loop reads CASSNGQGNTEAFF.